This TCR beta chain was sequenced in a study of cytomegalovirus exposure and HLA in healthy donors. The CDR3 has 15 amino acids. Deletions cut 1 base from V and 5 bases from J, with 12 bases between. Germline V gene data show CDR1 as LGHNA and CDR2 as YSLEER. Primers: 60 Vbeta forward and 13 Jbeta reverse. Only in-frame clones appear in the TCRdb table, and some are missing; sequencing was by immunoSEQ multiplex PCR. The sample includes over 50,000 clones. As to this clone: Its antigen is undetermined.

General study points: TCR beta chains numbering 164 were designated cytomegalovirus-associated. One later analysis reportedly identified an Asian-associated ancestry cluster that showed fewer N-insertions than the roughly 700-donor mean.

The sample taken for sequencing was PBMCs. V gene TRBV4-3 combines with J gene TRBJ2-1; D perhaps matches TRBD2 (6 bases). This TCR derives from a man in his forties or fifties in good health and CMV-seropositive. CDR3 sequence: CASSQARGTDNEQFF. In nucleotides, the CDR3 is TGCGCCAGCAGCCAAGCGCGGGGCACCGACAATGAGCAGTTCTTC.